The rows below give T cell receptor beta chains drawn from one sample of a study of blood T cell repertoires in COVID-19. The method was immunoSEQ multiplex PCR; TCRdb's version includes in-frame clones alone and lacks a portion of them. The table includes around 200,000 clones, about nine tenths detected once. The sequenced sample consisted of peripheral blood. The receptor set was obtained from a man between 65 and 85 years old with active or convalescent COVID-19. The CDR3 runs from the conserved cysteine through the conserved F or W. The D gene is left open where the match is weak. Part of the rows lack a size; the others show once, few, many or a class for expanded clones.

>TRBV18|-|TRBD1|TRBJ2-5
CASSPRTGGYQETQYF
TGTGCCAGCTCACCACGGACAGGGGGTTACCAAGAGACCCAGTACTTC
>TRBV7-9|-|TRBD2|TRBJ2-7
CASSLRAGGSYEQYF
TGTGCCAGCAGCCTCCGAGCGGGAGGATCCTACGAGCAGTACTTC
>TRBV18|-|-|TRBJ1-2
CASSPPGPVEGYTF
TGTGCCAGCTCCCCCCCAGGCCCGGTGGAAGGCTACACCTTC
>TRBV11-2|-|TRBD2|TRBJ2-7
CASSLDPSGSYEQYF
TGCGCCAGCAGCTTAGATCCTAGCGGGAGTTACGAGCAGTACTTC
>TRBV7-3|-|-|TRBJ1-2
CASSLGAQGTYGYTF
TGTGCCAGCAGCTTAGGGGCCCAGGGGACCTATGGCTACACCTTC
>TRBV7-6|-|TRBD1|TRBJ1-1
CASSPPGTGNTEAFF
TGTGCCAGCAGTCCACCCGGGACAGGAAACACTGAAGCTTTCTTT
>TRBV29-1|-|TRBD1|TRBJ1-2
CSHDRVTNYGYTF
TGCAGCCATGACAGGGTTACGAACTATGGCTACACCTTC
>TRBV6-6|-|TRBD1|TRBJ2-7
CASRTGGLVSYEQYF
TGTGCCAGCAGAACAGGGGGGTTGGTATCCTACGAGCAGTACTTC
>TRBV7-8|-|-|TRBJ1-5
CASSLGQGPSNQPQHF
TGTGCCAGCAGCTTAGGCCAGGGCCCTAGCAATCAGCCCCAGCATTTT
>TRBV7-2|-|TRBD1|TRBJ1-5
CASSSPDREIYQPQHF
TGTGCCAGCAGCTCACCCGACAGGGAAATTTATCAGCCCCAGCATTTT
>TRBV28|-|TRBD2|TRBJ2-1
CASSGSSGSAYNEQFF
TGTGCCAGCAGCGGGTCTAGCGGGAGCGCCTACAATGAGCAGTTCTTC
>TRBV19|-|TRBD1|TRBJ2-7
CASRNLGAGQGAREQYF
TGTGCCAGTAGGAATTTAGGAGCGGGACAGGGGGCGCGTGAGCAGTACTTC
>TRBV28|-|-|TRBJ1-5
CASSIWTFSNQPQHF
TGTGCCAGCAGTATATGGACATTTAGCAATCAGCCCCAGCATTTT
>TRBV5-4|-|-|TRBJ1-6
CASSFSEDSPLHF
TGTGCCAGCAGCTTCTCCGAGGATTCACCCCTCCACTTT
>TRBV19|-|TRBD2|TRBJ2-3
CASSLLSGGYTDTQYF
TGTGCCAGTAGTCTGCTTAGCGGGGGGTACACAGATACGCAGTATTTT
>TRBV6-2/TRBV6-3|-|-|TRBJ1-1
CASSLYGSNTEAFF
TGTGCCAGCAGTTTGTACGGGTCTAACACTGAAGCTTTCTTT
>TRBV7-2|-|TRBD1|TRBJ1-5
CASSSRDSNQPQHF
TGTGCCAGCAGCTCGAGGGACAGTAATCAGCCCCAGCATTTT
>TRBV7-9|-|TRBD1|TRBJ1-1
CASSSGTGAMRAFF
TGTGCCAGCAGCTCCGGGACAGGGGCAATGAGGGCTTTCTTT
>TRBV9|few|-|TRBJ2-5
CASSPPGGQETQYF
TGTGCCAGCAGCCCCCCCGGAGGCCAAGAGACCCAGTACTTC
>TRBV19|-|TRBD1|TRBJ1-4
CASQDRAGSEKLFF
TGTGCCAGTCAAGACAGGGCAGGAAGTGAAAAACTGTTTTTT
>TRBV2|-|TRBD1|TRBJ2-1
CASSSWTGTGRMNEQFF
TGTGCCAGCAGTTCCTGGACCGGGACAGGGAGAATGAATGAGCAGTTCTTC
>TRBV7-8|-|-|TRBJ2-2
CASSRQGGGVANTGELFF
TGTGCCAGCAGTCGACAGGGAGGGGGTGTTGCGAACACCGGGGAGCTGTTTTTT
>TRBV5-4|once|TRBD2|TRBJ2-1
CASSSSSSRGVYNEQFF
TGTGCCAGCAGCTCCTCTTCCTCGCGGGGGGTCTACAATGAGCAGTTCTTC
>TRBV4-2|-|-|TRBJ1-2
CASSPQGMGDYGYTF
TGTGCCAGCAGCCCTCAGGGGATGGGGGACTATGGCTACACCTTC
>TRBV24-1|-|-|TRBJ1-4
CATSEGGDEKLFF
TGTGCCACCTCTGAAGGGGGAGATGAAAAACTGTTTTTT
>TRBV2|-|TRBD2|TRBJ2-4
CASRRLAEVNIQYF
TGTGCCAGCAGACGACTAGCGGAGGTAAACATTCAGTACTTC
>TRBV4-1|once|TRBD2|TRBJ2-1
CASSQLAGGPRSSYNEQFF
TGCGCCAGCAGCCAATTGGCGGGGGGGCCTCGGAGCTCCTACAATGAGCAGTTCTTC
>TRBV5-6|-|-|TRBJ1-6
CASSLRGHYNSPLHF
TGTGCCAGCAGCTTGCGGGGACATTATAATTCACCCCTCCACTTT
>TRBV15|-|TRBD1|TRBJ1-2
CATSTRDSSNYGYTF
TGTGCCACCAGCACCCGGGACAGCTCTAACTATGGCTACACCTTC
>TRBV3-1/TRBV3-2|-|TRBD1|TRBJ2-7
CASSQDGQGYEQYF
TGTGCCAGCAGCCAAGATGGACAGGGCTACGAGCAGTACTTC
>TRBV7-2|-|-|TRBJ2-7
CASSRGGTGSYEQYF
TGTGCCAGCAGCCGGGGGGGGACAGGGTCCTACGAGCAGTACTTC
>TRBV11-2|-|TRBD2|TRBJ2-1
CASSPRPGGSGYNEQFF
TGTGCCAGCAGCCCCCGCCCTGGCGGGAGTGGGTACAATGAGCAGTTCTTC
>TRBV27|few|TRBD1|TRBJ1-2
CASRPPGQARRYGYTF
TGTGCCAGCAGGCCCCCGGGACAGGCAAGGCGTTATGGCTACACCTTC
>TRBV2|-|-|TRBJ1-1
CAISGAGINTEAFF
TGTGCCATCAGTGGGGCGGGGATTAACACTGAAGCTTTCTTT
>TRBV5-1|once|TRBD1|TRBJ2-2
CASSVRDRGQGELFF
TGCGCCAGCAGCGTCCGGGACAGGGGGCAAGGGGAGCTGTTTTTT
>TRBV19|-|TRBD1|TRBJ1-2
CASSIEGQSYGYTF
TGTGCCAGTAGTATAGAGGGACAGTCCTATGGCTACACCTTC
>TRBV3-1/TRBV3-2|-|-|TRBJ2-1
CASSLTRNEQFF
TGTGCCAGCAGCCTCACTAGAAATGAGCAGTTCTTC
>TRBV11-2|-|-|TRBJ2-1
CASSLVAGTYNEQFF
TGTGCCAGCAGCTTAGTGGCGGGGACCTACAATGAGCAGTTCTTC
>TRBV28|-|TRBD2|TRBJ2-3
CASSHVQRGPTDTQYF
TGTGCCAGCAGCCACGTGCAGCGGGGGCCCACAGATACGCAGTATTTT
>TRBV23-1|-|-|TRBJ1-1
CANKQKNTEAFF
TGCGCCAACAAACAGAAGAACACTGAAGCTTTCTTT
>TRBV25-1|-|-|TRBJ2-6
CASSEYGQGSSGANVLTF
TGTGCCAGCAGTGAATATGGGCAGGGTAGCTCTGGGGCCAACGTCCTGACTTTC
>TRBV29-1|-|-|TRBJ2-7
CSVEDTSYEQYF
TGCAGCGTTGAAGATACCAGCTACGAGCAGTACTTC
>TRBV5-1|-|-|TRBJ1-2
CASSQLPGTGEKDGYTF
TGCGCCAGCAGCCAACTTCCCGGGACGGGAGAGAAGGATGGCTACACCTTC
>TRBV4-2|-|-|TRBJ1-1
CASSLITTGMNTEAFF
TGTGCCAGCAGCCTAATAACTACGGGAATGAACACTGAAGCTTTCTTT
>TRBV3-1/TRBV3-2|-|-|TRBJ1-6
CASSQEVGGSNSPLHF
TGTGCCAGCAGCCAAGAGGTTGGGGGGTCTAATTCACCCCTCCACTTT
>TRBV7-2|-|TRBD1|TRBJ1-1
CASSLVGTGAGTEAFF
TGTGCCAGCAGCTTAGTGGGGACAGGGGCCGGCACTGAAGCTTTCTTT
>TRBV18|-|-|TRBJ2-7
CASSRTPPFDGYEQYF
TGTGCCAGCTCCCGAACACCCCCCTTCGACGGGTACGAGCAGTACTTC
>TRBV5-4|-|TRBD1|TRBJ2-7
CASSSRTGESSYEQYF
TGTGCCAGCAGCTCACGGACAGGGGAGAGCTCCTACGAGCAGTACTTC
>TRBV7-9|-|TRBD1|TRBJ2-2
CASIRTGNTGELFF
TGTGCCAGCATCCGGACAGGGAACACCGGGGAGCTGTTTTTT
>TRBV7-2|once|TRBD1|TRBJ2-5
CASSPQQGLGETQYF
TGTGCCAGCAGCCCGCAACAGGGGTTGGGGGAGACCCAGTACTTC
>TRBV19|once|TRBD1|TRBJ1-2
CASTGQTPRYGYTF
TGTGCCAGTACGGGACAGACCCCTCGGTATGGCTACACCTTC
>TRBV9|-|-|TRBJ1-2
CASSVGVFTNYGYTF
TGTGCCAGCAGCGTCGGGGTATTCACTAACTATGGCTACACCTTC